This TCR beta chain is drawn from a study of cytomegalovirus exposure and HLA in healthy donors. For this clone: What it binds is unknown.

Findings and limits, study-wide: A later examination showed that TCR association rates differed by HLA locus, with DRB1 most and HLA-C fewest. Clonal expansion, a later analysis showed, was greater in HLA-associated TCR beta chains than in equally common others. Reportedly, HLA-A and HLA-B alleles of most subjects were accurately predicted from TCR beta. In an earlier analysis, about 87% or about 30%: the productive usage of most TCR beta V segments.

The V end lost 1 base, the J end lost 6 bases, and 18 bases lay between the germline ends. Germline values: CDR1 SEHNR, CDR2 FQNEAQ (reference sequence). This CDR3 region has 16 residues. The PCR contained 60 Vbeta and 13 Jbeta primers. Assay: immunoSEQ multiplex PCR; the TCRdb copy retains only in-frame clones and omits some. The repertoire holds 110,000 to 150,000 clones, with 8.5% to 10% as singletons. Sequenced input: PBMCs. The chain uses TRBV7-9 and TRBJ1-2; D is uncertain. This TCR came from a middle-aged man in good health and CMV-seronegative. CDR3 residues: CASSLVTRLGEDGYTF. Here the CDR3 DNA reads TGTGCCAGCAGCTTAGTGACTAGGCTAGGCGAGGATGGCTACACCTTC.